This TCR beta chain was recorded in a study of siplizumab effects on memory and regulatory T cells (dated by TCRdb to the late 2010s). Notes on the research overall: The study examined how the anti-CD2 antibody siplizumab affects alloreactive T-cell subsets in allogeneic mixed lymphocyte reactions built from human PBMCs.

Receptor libraries were prepared by the immunoSEQ multiplex PCR assay. About 10^5 TCR templates per sample were assayed by the deep sequencing platform. Genomic DNA extracted from sorted T cells was the material used for TCRbeta CDR3 sequencing. The original methods were these. The R programming language was used for clonal analysis of the TCRbeta CDR3 data. Comparing unstimulated samples against CFSE-low samples taken after the reaction was how alloreactive CD4+ and CD8+ clones were defined. Regulatory or non-regulatory origin of alloreactive CD4+ clones was assigned by matching sequences to the sorted unstimulated Treg and non-Treg repertoires. TCRdb carries this immuneACCESS record with in-frame sequences only. Its versions omit some clonotypes, under half of them owing to an unresolved V gene in the studies checked, with the rest unexplained. Clone size and the V and J calls come from that table; the DNA yielded D and trimming. Across this sample there are some 97,000 clones, with 91% seen only once. Together, the top ten hold around 2.6% of the sample.

V lost 5 bases and J lost 7 bases; the stretch between them is 19 bases long. CDR1 and CDR2 (MRHNA, SNTAGT) derive from the germline V gene. The CDR3 starts with the cysteine, ends with the phenylalanine, and has 15 residues. The CDR3 DNA has 45 bases and is translated from base 1. For this clone: This clone's antigen is unknown. Base qualities are not recorded, but no much larger clone differs from it by a single base.

Sorted unstimulated T cells, along with proliferating T cells recovered from mixed lymphocyte reactions, underwent TCRbeta CDR3 sequencing. Fresh whole blood from nine to eleven HLA-typed healthy donors served as the source for isolating PBMCs. The paper's findings and limits, for the study overall: A naive or memory phenotype could not be assigned to roughly 80-95% of proliferating CD4+ or CD8+ clones. Unstimulated naive T cells appeared to be more diverse than memory T cells, and naive cells seemed to make a substantial contribution to the alloresponse. Of the alloreactive CD4+ clones that could be mapped, the Treg-derived share averaged around 70% with siplizumab compared with under 35% in control reactions. Because sequences at frequencies below about 10^-5 were poorly captured, only a minor fraction of alloreactive clones could be mapped back to unstimulated subsets. The cumulative frequency of alloreactive sequences that could be traced back to unstimulated CD4+ memory T cells was significantly reduced by siplizumab. Whether proliferating Tregs from siplizumab cultures actually had suppressive function was not functionally confirmed.

The sequence links TRBV6-4 to TRBJ2-3; the D region possibly corresponds to TRBD2 (5 bases align). Sequencing used CD4+ T cells sorted from blood. The TCR originated in a human donor in good health. Some clones in this sample may be carry-over from other donors' samples. The bases read TGTGCCAGCAGTCAAACCCCGGGGATTTCAAATACGCAGTATTTT. Its coded protein is CASSQTPGISNTQYF.